This T cell receptor (beta chain) was profiled in a study of blood T cell repertoires in COVID-19. As for the study in general: Specimens from acute and convalescent COVID-19 originated in the United States, Italy and Spain. Sources were T cells, B-cell-depleted T cells, or PBMCs; the material itself was cDNA or gDNA.

The ends were cut back, 5 bases at V and 9 bases at J, with 10 bases in the middle. The CDR3 is 12 amino acids. Germline assignment: CDR1 KGHDR and CDR2 SFDVKD. The participants were between roughly 18 and 90 years old and came from 24 US areas. Methods used by the authors: How many nucleated cells were present was estimated from reference gene primer amplification. TCRdb's copy holds only in-frame clones and misses some; the assay was immunoSEQ multiplex PCR. V and J calls and clone size are given by that table; D and trimming were obtained from the DNA. The data contain fewer than 200,000 clones, around 79% of them singletons.

The J gene is TRBJ2-1, the V gene TRBV24-1, with a tentative D call TRBD1 (6 bases). Sequencing input: PBMCs or T cells enriched from blood (not recorded which). The TCR originated in a woman in her 70s in a cohort exposed to, infected with or recovered from COVID-19 (not recorded which). CDR3 sequence: CATSAQGVEQFF. CDR3 nucleotides: TGTGCCACCAGTGCACAGGGAGTTGAGCAGTTCTTC.